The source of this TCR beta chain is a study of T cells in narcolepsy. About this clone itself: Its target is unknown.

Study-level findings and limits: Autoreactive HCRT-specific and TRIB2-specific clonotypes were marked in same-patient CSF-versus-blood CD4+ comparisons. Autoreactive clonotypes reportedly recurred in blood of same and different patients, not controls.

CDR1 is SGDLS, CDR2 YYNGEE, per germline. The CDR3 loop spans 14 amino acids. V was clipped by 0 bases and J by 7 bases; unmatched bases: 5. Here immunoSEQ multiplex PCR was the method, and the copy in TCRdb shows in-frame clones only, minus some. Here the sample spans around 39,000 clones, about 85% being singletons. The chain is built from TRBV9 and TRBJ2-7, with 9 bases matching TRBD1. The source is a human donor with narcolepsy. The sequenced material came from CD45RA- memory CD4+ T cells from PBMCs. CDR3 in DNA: TGTGCCAGCAGCGTAGAGACAGGGGGTGGGGAGCAGTACTTC. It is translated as CASSVETGGGEQYF. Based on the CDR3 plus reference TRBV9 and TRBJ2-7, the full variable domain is DSGVTQTPKHLITATGQRVTLRCSPRSGDLSVYWYQQSLDQGLQFLIQYYNGEERAKGNILERFSAQQFPDLHSELNLSSLELGDSALYFCASSVETGGGEQYFGPGTRLTVT.